The entry below describes one TCR beta chain. No antigen is known for it. In the PCR, 60 Vbeta and 13 Jbeta primers were used. The table came from immunoSEQ multiplex PCR; TCRdb's copy has only in-frame clones and leaves some out. The profile shows more than 110,000 clones, 60% to 85% of them singletons. The CDR3 is 13 residues long. V dropped 4 bases and J dropped 3; count of bases not matched to a gene: 1. Per germline, CDR1 SEHNR and CDR2 FQNEAQ (reference sequence). The data were obtained in a study of cytomegalovirus exposure and HLA in healthy donors. Overall study: Researchers previously reported finding about 110 million unique TCR beta sequences from about 200 million T cells. Whole-study results and caveats: Cytomegalovirus-associated status was assigned to 150 to 200 TCR beta chains. A later analysis appeared to link common viral pathogens to several of the most significant clusters.

This sequence originates from a male donor in good health and CMV-seronegative. The specimen sequenced was PBMCs. V usage is TRBV7-9 and J usage is TRBJ2-7, with 9 bases identical to TRBD1. Here the CDR3 DNA reads TGTGCCAGCAGCTGGGGACAGGGCTACGAGCAGTACTTC. Protein sequence: CASSWGQGYEQYF.